This T cell receptor (beta chain) emerged from a study of control samples from healthy donors and cancer patients. Here immunoSEQ multiplex PCR was the method, and the copy in TCRdb shows in-frame clones only, minus some. Of tens of thousands of clones listed, roughly nine tenths are singletons. The sequencing sample was made of blood. The receptor was derived from a woman in her 50s in good health.

CDR3 nucleotides: TGTGCCAGCAGCAAATCAGGAGGCTTCTCCTACGAGCAGTACTTC. This codes for CASSKSGGFSYEQYF. The J gene is TRBJ2-7, the V gene TRBV21-1; the table calls TRBD2, which could not be checked here. TRBV21-1 is noted as a pseudogene. The CDR3 extends over 15 amino acids.